The source of this T cell receptor beta chain is a study of OX40 agonist ivuxolimab in advanced cancers. Per germline, CDR1 KGHSH and CDR2 LQKENI. The CDR3 is 14 amino acids. After removal of 3 bases from V and 5 bases from J, the junction contained 4 bases not matched to a gene. Method: immunoSEQ multiplex PCR; TCRdb's copy keeps in-frame clones and lacks some. The profile shows approximately 82,000 clones, approximately 87% of them singletons. The chain couples TRBV18 to TRBJ2-1; the match to TRBD2 covers 7 bases. The receptor was isolated from an adult with an advanced solid tumor such as melanoma, head and neck, liver or kidney cancer. The specimen comprised CD4+ or CD8+ T cells sorted from blood, sampled in a trial of the OX40 agonist ivuxolimab. The chain's CDR3 is CASSPQGGDNEQFF. The DNA of the CDR3 is TGTGCCAGCTCACCCCAGGGAGGGGACAATGAGCAGTTCTTC.